The clone carrying this T cell receptor beta chain has only a few counts. Its antigen remains unidentified. This same CDR3 is encoded by further DNA sequences in the sample. Genomic DNA (from each subset) was split evenly across several immunoSEQ plates. Assay used: immunoSEQ multiplex PCR; TCRdb lists only in-frame clones, some missing. The sample carries roughly 700,000 clones, over 65% recorded once. This sample is drawn from a study of shared clonotypes between healthy human individuals. Study information: Per donor, CD8 memory used one plate, CD8 naive used two, CD4 memory used three and CD4 naive used three.

Findings of the study overall: The small donor group covered limited genetic and exposure diversity.

The CDR3 covers 13 residues. V was pared by 6 bases and J by 3 bases, with 11 bases between. Germline V gene sequence: CDR1 LNHDA, CDR2 SQIVND (reference sequence). This receptor was taken from a woman in her 30s in good health. Sequencing was done on a sample of memory CD4+ T cells sorted from blood. Subset denoted: CD45RA-negative fraction. This chain joins TRBV19 and TRBJ1-1; D is ambiguous. The CDR3, as DNA: TGTGCCAGTAGCACCCAGAGGGACACTGAAGCTTTCTTT. Residues: CASSTQRDTEAFF.